Presented here are 20 T cell receptor beta chains from one specimen sequenced in a study of human T cells and chemical hapten exposure. TCRdb re-derived calls from the RACE reads in MiXCR, one entry per CDR3 protein. This table has 350,000 to 450,000 distinct CDR3 sequences, roughly 4.6% appearing once. The time point denotes: pre-sensitization, week 0. As to treatment: therapeutic diphenylcyclopropenone sensitization with weekly scalp DPC. Specimen: whole blood, collected in connection with sensitization to the hapten diphenylcyclopropenone (DPC). These receptors were collected from a woman in her forties or fifties with alopecia areata. Some clones in this sample may be carry-over from other donors' samples.

The chain employs TRBV18 and TRBJ2-5; D gene ambiguous. V lost 2 bases to trimming and J lost 1 base, with 8 bases between them. There are 14 residues in the CDR3. Germline-derived CDR1 and CDR2 are KGHSH and LQKENI. The CDR3 sequence: CASSPRASQETQYF. The CDR3 nucleotides are TGTGCCAGCTCACCAAGAGCGAGCCAAGAGACCCAGTACTTC.

This clonotype was recorded at least ten times. V usage is TRBV29-1 and J usage is TRBJ2-7, with D tentatively TRBD1 or TRBD2 (5 bases each). Germline loops: CDR1 SQVTM, CDR2 ANQGSEA. There are 15 residues in the CDR3. Trimming left V 0 bases short and J 0 bases short, with 12 bases between. The CDR3 sequence: CSVEDLSGTSYEQYF. The CDR3 DNA reads TGCAGCGTTGAAGATCTATCCGGGACCTCCTACGAGCAGTACTTC.

Ten or more counts support this clonotype. This chain uses TRBV6-2 or TRBV6-3 with TRBJ1-5, with TRBD1 identical over 7 bases. The germline gives CDR1 MNHEY, CDR2 SVGEGT. CDR3 length: 16 amino acids. V shed 7 bases, J shed 0 bases, and the junction held 9 bases outside the gene matches. The DNA for the CDR3 is TGTGCCAGCAATCACGGACAGGAGAATAGCAATCAGCCCCAGCATTTT. Its protein is CASNHGQENSNQPQHF.

The chain uses TRBV6-6 and TRBJ2-3, with TRBD2 matching 13 bases. Germline lookup yields CDR1 MNHNY and CDR2 SVGAGI (reference sequence). The CDR3 spans 16 residues. Trimming took 4 bases from V and 6 from J; bases not matched to a gene: 7. The CDR3 DNA reads TGTGCCAGCAGTTCTAGACTAGCGGGGGGACGGGATACGCAGTATTTT. It codes for CASSSRLAGGRDTQYF.

This clonotype was observed many times. This chain connects TRBV5-4 to TRBJ2-7; the match to TRBD2 covers 8 bases. CDR1 is SGHNT and CDR2 is YYREEE in the germline V gene (reference sequence). The length of the CDR3 is 14 residues. With V trimmed by 2 bases and J by 3 bases, 4 bases remained unmatched. CDR3 in amino acids: CASSLGTRGYEQYF. The CDR3 nucleotides read TGTGCCAGCAGCTTAGGGACTAGAGGCTACGAGCAGTACTTC. The variable domain in full, with the rest retrieved from reference TRBV5-4 and TRBJ2-7, is ETGVTQSPTHLIKTRGQQVTLRCSSQSGHNTVSWYQQALGQGPQFIFQYYREEENGRGNFPPRFSGLQFPNYSSELNVNALELDDSALYLCASSLGTRGYEQYFGPGTRLTVT.

A few counts support this clonotype. The chain joins TRBV28 to TRBJ2-7; 10 positions agree with TRBD2. Per the germline V gene, CDR1 is MDHEN and CDR2 is SYDVKM. This CDR3 has 16 amino acids. V trimming: 4 bases; J trimming: 5 bases; junction bases outside the gene matches: 11. CDR3 in amino acids: CASSSPSGLASHEQYF. CDR3 DNA sequence: TGTGCCAGCAGTTCCCCCTCGGGACTAGCGTCCCACGAGCAGTACTTC. Full variable domain (outside the CDR3, taken from reference TRBV28 and TRBJ2-7): DVKVTQSSRYLVKRTGEKVFLECVQDMDHENMFWYRQDPGLGLRLIYFSYDVKMKEKGDIPEGYSVSREKKERFSLILESASTNQTSMYLCASSSPSGLASHEQYFGPGTRLTVT.

The rearrangement uses TRBV5-1 and TRBJ2-2; the D call may be TRBD1 or TRBD2 (5 bases each). Germline CDR1 is SGHRS and CDR2 is YFSETQ. V was shortened by 0 bases and J by 4 bases, with 10 bases between the two germline ends. This CDR3 contains 15 residues. In DNA, the CDR3 is TGCGCCAGCAGCTTGGCATCGGGGCTCACCGGGGAGCTGTTTTTT. This encodes CASSLASGLTGELFF.

The J gene is TRBJ2-5, the V gene TRBV20-1; 9 nucleotides agree with TRBD2. From germline, CDR1 is DFQATT and CDR2 SNEGSKA (reference sequence). With V trimmed by 6 bases and J by 0 bases, 11 bases remained unmatched. The CDR3 has 16 amino acids. This CDR3 reads CSALSGIAGDQETQYF. In DNA form, the CDR3 reads TGCAGTGCCCTCAGCGGGATAGCGGGAGACCAAGAGACCCAGTACTTC.

This clonotype has more than one count but fewer than ten. V is TRBV20-1 and J is TRBJ2-3; 7 bases line up with TRBD1. This CDR3 is 16 amino acids long. The germline V gene encodes CDR1 DFQATT and CDR2 SNEGSKA (reference sequence). V shed 5 bases and J 1 base; nucleotides not matched to a gene: 12. Here the CDR3 reads CSASSDLDRGTDTQYF. The DNA of the CDR3 is TGCAGTGCTTCCTCAGACCTCGACAGGGGCACAGATACGCAGTATTTT.

DNA of the CDR3: TGTGCCAGCAGCGTCCGCAATCTATCCAAGGGGGCTATGACTGAAGCTTTCTTT. It codes for CASSVRNLSKGAMTEAFF. This chain connects TRBV7-9 to TRBJ1-1; 7 nucleotides align to TRBD1. Germline CDR1 and CDR2: SEHNR and FQNEAQ (reference sequence). This CDR3 contains 18 residues. V dropped 5 bases and J dropped 5; count of bases not matched to a gene: 20.

At least ten counts were recorded for this clonotype. The V call is TRBV5-1, the J call TRBJ2-7; tentatively, D is TRBD1 (5 bases). The CDR3 is made up of 14 amino acids. Trimming took 0 bases from V and 2 from J, leaving 9 bases between them. Per the germline V gene, CDR1 is SGHRS and CDR2 is YFSETQ. CDR3 loop: CASSLGQSAYEQYF. CDR3 nucleotide sequence: TGCGCCAGCAGCTTGGGACAGTCGGCCTACGAGCAGTACTTC.

Ten or more counts support this clonotype. The chain joins TRBV10-2 to TRBJ2-1; no reliable D call. The CDR3 is 12 amino acids. Trimming took off 1 base at V and 6 bases at J, with 4 bases between the two ends. Germline loops: CDR1 WSHSY, CDR2 SAAADI. The CDR3 region has the DNA TGCGCCAGCAGTGAGTATGGCAATGAGCAGTTCTTC. It encodes CASSEYGNEQFF.

This clonotype has more than one count but fewer than ten. The V gene is TRBV3-1, the J gene TRBJ1-5; D not certain. CDR1 LGHDT and CDR2 YNNKEL come from the germline V gene (reference sequence). This CDR3 has 15 amino acids. The V gene lost 1 base and the J gene lost 2 bases, with 9 bases spanning the gap. The CDR3 bases are TGTGCCAGCAGCCAAGTGACCGGGGGCAATCAGCCCCAGCATTTT. Translation gives CASSQVTGGNQPQHF.

This clonotype was seen ten or more times. This chain joins TRBV6-2 or TRBV6-3 and TRBJ2-3; 13 bases are a match to TRBD2. The V gene's germline CDR1 is MNHEY and CDR2 SVGEGT. J lost 2 bases, V lost 6 bases, and 2 bases had no gene match. The CDR3 is made up of 15 amino acids. This CDR3 is CASSGTSGTTDTQYF. For the CDR3, the DNA is TGTGCCAGCAGCGGGACTAGCGGGACCACAGATACGCAGTATTTT.

This clonotype came up many times. The V and J genes are TRBV29-1 and TRBJ2-7; D may be TRBD1 or TRBD2 (5 bases each). Germline lookup yields CDR1 SQVTM and CDR2 ANQGSEA. V shed 0 bases and J shed 6 bases, with 12 bases lying between them. CDR3 size: 13 residues. The CDR3 protein is CSVEDGLGGEQYF. The CDR3 nucleotides read TGCAGCGTTGAAGACGGACTTGGGGGCGAGCAGTACTTC.

This clonotype was observed a few times. The genes are TRBV7-2 and TRBJ1-2; TRBD1 might be the D (6 bases). This CDR3 spans 13 amino acids. V was trimmed by 4 bases and J by 8 bases, leaving 14 bases between them. Germline V gene sequence: CDR1 SGHTA, CDR2 FQGNSA. Written as DNA, the CDR3 is TGTGCCAGCAGCTCCAGGGATCAGGGGGGCTACACCTTC. It specifies CASSSRDQGGYTF.

This clonotype has at least ten counts. The rearrangement links TRBV4-2 to TRBJ2-1, with D possibly being TRBD2 (7 bases). Germline CDR1 reads LGHNA; CDR2 reads YNFKEQ. Trimming cost V 1 base and J 8 bases, with 18 bases left between them. CDR3 length equals 16 residues. The CDR3 nucleotides read TGTGCCAGCAGCCAAGTTCTAGGGGGGGTTGTCCATGAGCAGTTCTTC. This translates into CASSQVLGGVVHEQFF.

This clonotype was recorded at least ten times. The rearrangement links TRBV6-5 to TRBJ1-1; 10 bases fit TRBD1. CDR3 length: 15 amino acids. Germline V CDR1 and CDR2: MNHEY, SVGAGI. The V and J ends lost 5 bases and 1 base, in that order; junction bases with no gene match: 4. CDR3 sequence: CASSPRDRGNTEAFF. In DNA, the CDR3 is TGTGCCAGCAGTCCCCGGGACAGGGGGAACACTGAAGCTTTCTTT.

This clonotype appeared many times. The DNA for the CDR3 is TGCAGTGCCCAGCAGCCGGGAGAAGAGACCCAGTACTTC. It encodes CSAQQPGEETQYF. The V and J genes are TRBV20-1 and TRBJ2-5; weak D call: TRBD2 (6 bases). The CDR3 runs to 13 residues. Trimming cost V 6 bases and J 3 bases, with 14 bases left between them. Germline lookup yields CDR1 DFQATT and CDR2 SNEGSKA (reference sequence).

V and J are TRBV9 and TRBJ2-3; no clear D gene. Trimming pared 4 bases from V and 6 bases from J, leaving 9 bases between. This CDR3 contains 12 residues. Germline V gene sequence: CDR1 SGDLS, CDR2 YYNGEE. CDR3 nucleotide sequence: TGTGCCAGCAGCATCCTACAGGATACGCAGTATTTT. Its translation is CASSILQDTQYF. The full variable domain, rest sourced from reference TRBV9 and TRBJ2-3, is DSGVTQTPKHLITATGQRVTLRCSPRSGDLSVYWYQQSLDQGLQFLIQYYNGEERAKGNILERFSAQQFPDLHSELNLSSLELGDSALYFCASSILQDTQYFGPGTRLTVL.